This T cell receptor beta chain was identified in a study of identical twins. Each CDR3 protein is one row after TCRdb ran MiXCR on the 5' RACE reads. The sample holds hundreds of thousands of distinct CDR3 sequences, 15% to 20% seen once. A note on this clonotype: Its cognate antigen is unknown.

J lost 2 bases, V lost 1 base, and 7 bases had no gene match. CDR1 and CDR2 from the germline V gene are DFQATT and SNEGSKA (reference sequence). The CDR3 has 16 residues. Study-level results: Sequences that were beta out-of-frame showed weaker excess twin sharing.

These data are also associated with another study on T cells expressing NK-cell markers. Per that paper: The study found dominant NKG2C+ clonotypes at about 1.0-8% of CD8+ T cells in roughly six donors. Several donors likewise had their CD3+CD56-NKG2C+ fraction led by these clonotypes.

The receptor was derived from a woman between 18 and 29 years old in good health. The sequenced material came from PBMCs. The chain employs TRBV20-1 and TRBJ2-3; TRBD2 agrees at 9 bases. In DNA form, the CDR3 reads TGCAGTGCTAGAGGCCTAGCGGGAAGAGACACAGATACGCAGTATTTT. Translation: CSARGLAGRDTDTQYF.